These 8 T cell receptor beta chains share one sample of origin, sequenced in a study of blood T cell repertoires in COVID-19. The protocol was immunoSEQ multiplex PCR, while the TCRdb copy is restricted to in-frame clones and leaves out a portion. The sample lists fewer than 300,000 clones, around 90% occurring once. The specimen sequenced was PBMCs or T cells enriched from blood (not recorded which). The receptors were sampled from a woman aged 25 to 39 who had recovered from COVID-19.

The rearrangement links TRBV27 to TRBJ1-2, with TRBD1 matching 10 bases. The germline V gene has CDR1 MNHEY and CDR2 SMNVEV (reference sequence). The CDR3 extends over 15 amino acids. The V and J ends lost 5 bases and 3 bases, in that order; junction bases with no gene match: 6. CDR3 bases: TGTGCCAGCAGTCCTCGGACAGGGGGTGACTATGGCTACACCTTC. Translation: CASSPRTGGDYGYTF.

V usage is TRBV2 and J usage is TRBJ1-1, with TRBD1 identical over 8 bases. CDR3 size: 15 residues. The ends lost 7 bases at V and 5 bases at J; junction bases unmatched: 12. CDR1 and CDR2 (germline): SNHLY, FYNNEI. The CDR3 DNA is TGTGCCAGCAAGGCGGGGGCAGGGGGCGGGACTGAAGCTTTCTTT. This gives the protein CASKAGAGGGTEAFF.

This sequence joins TRBV6-2 or TRBV6-3 and TRBJ2-7; the D gene is possibly TRBD2 (5 bases). V was clipped by 2 bases and J by 0 bases, with 17 bases between them. The CDR3 is 17 residues long. Germline CDR1 and CDR2: MNHEY and SVGEGT. This CDR3 is CASSYGGARYSSYEQYF. Here the CDR3 DNA reads TGTGCCAGCAGTTACGGAGGAGCTAGATACAGCTCCTACGAGCAGTACTTC.

CDR3 sequence reads: CSVERFDNEQFF. DNA of the CDR3: TGCAGCGTTGAACGGTTTGACAATGAGCAGTTCTTC. The rearrangement links TRBV29-1 to TRBJ2-1; D is unresolved. Germline CDR1 and CDR2: SQVTM and ANQGSEA. This CDR3 region has 12 residues. Trimming removed 2 bases from V and 5 bases from J, with 7 bases in between.

The rearrangement uses TRBV19 and TRBJ1-2; no definite D call. The CDR3 sequence is 12 residues long. Trimming shortened V by 10 bases and J by 2 bases, and 11 bases separated the two germline ends. The germline CDR1 and CDR2 sequences are LNHDA and SQIVND (reference sequence). This CDR3 is CAIPRGNYGYTF. For the CDR3, the DNA is TGTGCCATCCCTCGGGGAAACTATGGCTACACCTTC.

The V call is TRBV11-2, the J call TRBJ1-1; no clear D gene. The CDR3 is 14 residues long. Germline CDR1 SGHAT, CDR2 FQNNGV. V lost 4 bases and J lost 0, with 9 bases in between. The CDR3 coding sequence is TGTGCCAGCAGCTCTATGCCCGTGAACACTGAAGCTTTCTTT. It specifies CASSSMPVNTEAFF. Based on the CDR3 plus reference TRBV11-2 and TRBJ1-1, the full variable domain is EAGVAQSPRYKIIEKRQSVAFWCNPISGHATLYWYQQILGQGPKLLIQFQNNGVVDDSQLPKDRFSAERLKGVDSTLKIQPAKLEDSAVYLCASSSMPVNTEAFFGQGTRLTVV.

The chain is built from TRBV7-6 and TRBJ1-4; 7 positions match TRBD1. The V gene end was trimmed by 4 bases and the J gene end by 11 bases; junction bases not matched to a gene: 16. The CDR3 loop spans 16 amino acids. Germline V gene data show CDR1 as SGHVS and CDR2 as FNYEAQ. The CDR3 bases are TGTGCCAGCAGCTCATTCCCCAACAGGGGAGGAGTGAAACTGTTTTTT. Amino acids: CASSSFPNRGGVKLFF.

The chain's CDR3 is CAISDPSYNEQFF. The CDR3 DNA is TGTGCCATCAGTGACCCTTCCTACAATGAGCAGTTCTTC. This rearrangement joins TRBV10-3 to TRBJ2-1; D is ambiguous. Germline CDR1 ENHRY, CDR2 SYGVKD. The ends were cut back, 3 bases at V and 1 base at J, with 4 bases in the middle. This CDR3 is 13 amino acids long.